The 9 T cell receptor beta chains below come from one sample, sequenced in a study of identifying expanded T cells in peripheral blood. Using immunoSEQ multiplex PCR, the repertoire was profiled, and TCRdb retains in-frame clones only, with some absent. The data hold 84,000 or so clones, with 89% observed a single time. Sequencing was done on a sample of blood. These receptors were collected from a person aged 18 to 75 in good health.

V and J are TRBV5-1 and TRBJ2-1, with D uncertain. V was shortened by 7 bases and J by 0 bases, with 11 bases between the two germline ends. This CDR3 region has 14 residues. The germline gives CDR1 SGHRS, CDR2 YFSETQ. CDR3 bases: TGCGCCAGCGCCCCACCCGGCTCCTACAATGAGCAGTTCTTC. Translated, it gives CASAPPGSYNEQFF.

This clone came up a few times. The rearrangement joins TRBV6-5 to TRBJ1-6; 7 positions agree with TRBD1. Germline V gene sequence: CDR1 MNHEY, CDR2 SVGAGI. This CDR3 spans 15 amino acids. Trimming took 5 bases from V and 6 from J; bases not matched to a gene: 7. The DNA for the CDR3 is TGTGCCAGCAGTCAACGGGACAGCCTTAATTCACCCCTCCACTTT. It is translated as CASSQRDSLNSPLHF.

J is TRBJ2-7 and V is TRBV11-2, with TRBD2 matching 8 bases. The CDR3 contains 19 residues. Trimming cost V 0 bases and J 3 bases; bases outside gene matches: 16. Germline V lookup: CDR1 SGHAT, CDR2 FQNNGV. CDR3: CASSLDKGGRGRSRYEQYF. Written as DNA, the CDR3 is TGTGCCAGCAGCTTAGATAAAGGCGGGCGCGGGAGGTCACGCTACGAGCAGTACTTC.

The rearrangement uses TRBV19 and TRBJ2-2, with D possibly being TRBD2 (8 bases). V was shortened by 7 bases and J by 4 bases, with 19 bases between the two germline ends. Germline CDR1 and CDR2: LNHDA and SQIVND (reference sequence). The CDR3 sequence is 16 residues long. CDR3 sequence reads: CASTSGGSGVTGELFF. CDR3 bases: TGTGCCAGTACCTCAGGGGGTAGCGGGGTCACCGGGGAGCTGTTTTTT.

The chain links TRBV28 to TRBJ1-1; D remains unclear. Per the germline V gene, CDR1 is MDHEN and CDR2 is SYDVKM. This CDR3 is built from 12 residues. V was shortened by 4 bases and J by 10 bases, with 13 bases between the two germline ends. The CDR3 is CASSSTSGGAFF. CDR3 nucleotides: TGTGCCAGCAGTTCGACGTCAGGCGGAGCTTTCTTT. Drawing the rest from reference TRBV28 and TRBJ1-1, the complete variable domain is DVKVTQSSRYLVKRTGEKVFLECVQDMDHENMFWYRQDPGLGLRLIYFSYDVKMKEKGDIPEGYSVSREKKERFSLILESASTNQTSMYLCASSSTSGGAFFGQGTRLTVV.

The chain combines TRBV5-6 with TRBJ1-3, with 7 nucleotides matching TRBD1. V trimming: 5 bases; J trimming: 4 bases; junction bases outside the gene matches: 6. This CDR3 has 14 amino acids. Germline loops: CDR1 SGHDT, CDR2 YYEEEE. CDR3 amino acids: CASSLDRLGNTIYF. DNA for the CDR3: TGTGCCAGCAGTCTGGACAGGCTAGGAAACACCATATATTTT.

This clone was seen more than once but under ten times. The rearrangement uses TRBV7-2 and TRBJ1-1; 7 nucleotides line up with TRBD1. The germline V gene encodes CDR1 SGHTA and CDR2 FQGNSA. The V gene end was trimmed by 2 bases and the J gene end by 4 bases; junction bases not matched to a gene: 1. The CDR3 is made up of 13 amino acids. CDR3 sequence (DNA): TGTGCCAGCAGCTTAAGACAGGGCACTGAAGCTTTCTTT. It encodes CASSLRQGTEAFF. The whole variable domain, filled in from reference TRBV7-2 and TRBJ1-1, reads GAGVSQSPSNKVTEKGKDVELRCDPISGHTALYWYRQSLGQGLEFLIYFQGNSAPDKSGLPSDRFSAERTGGSVSTLTIQRTQQEDSAVYLCASSLRQGTEAFFGQGTRLTVV.

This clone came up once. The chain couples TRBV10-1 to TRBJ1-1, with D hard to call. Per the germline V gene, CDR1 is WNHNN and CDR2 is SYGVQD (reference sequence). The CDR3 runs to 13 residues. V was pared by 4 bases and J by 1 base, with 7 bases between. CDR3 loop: CASSGSENTEAFF. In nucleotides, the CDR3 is TGCGCCAGCAGTGGTTCCGAGAACACTGAAGCTTTCTTT.

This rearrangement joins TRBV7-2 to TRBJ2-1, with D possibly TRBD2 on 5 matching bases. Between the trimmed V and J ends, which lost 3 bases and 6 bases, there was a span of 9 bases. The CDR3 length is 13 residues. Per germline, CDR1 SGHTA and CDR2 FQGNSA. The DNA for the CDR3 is TGTGCCAGCAGCTTGCGGGTGACCAATGAGCAGTTCTTC. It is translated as CASSLRVTNEQFF.